This is a list of T cell receptor beta chains from one sample in a study of spatial heterogeneity in lung cancer. One entry per CDR3 protein, called by TCRdb with MiXCR from the 5' RACE reads. The table shows some 5,100 distinct CDR3 sequences, with around 7% occurring only once. Sequences were derived from lung tumor tissue, sampled at surgery. The source is a male donor with early-stage non-small cell lung cancer. CDR3s include the opening cysteine and the closing phenylalanine or tryptophan. Each record gives: J gene, clone size, V gene, D gene, CDR3 protein, CDR3 DNA. The D gene is left open where the match is weak. Expanded clones are given a class, and other clones once, few, many or no size at all.

>TRBJ1-1|few|TRBV3-1|.
CASSPGGTEAFF
TGTGCCAGCAGCCCGGGGGGCACTGAAGCTTTCTTT
>TRBJ2-7|medium-sized|TRBV6-1|TRBD1
CASSALGQGAYEQYF
TGTGCCAGCAGTGCCCTGGGACAGGGAGCCTACGAGCAGTACTTC
>TRBJ2-7|.|TRBV20-1|.
CSARDGGLSYEQYF
TGCAGTGCTAGAGATGGGGGGCTATCCTACGAGCAGTACTTC
>TRBJ2-5|.|TRBV20-1|.
CSASWSEREETQYF
TGCAGTGCTAGTTGGAGCGAGAGGGAAGAGACCCAGTACTTC
>TRBJ1-5|many|TRBV7-2|.
CASSLALRMGGNQPQHF
TGTGCCAGCAGCTTAGCGTTAAGGATGGGGGGCAATCAGCCCCAGCATTTT
>TRBJ2-7|many|TRBV12-3/TRBV12-4|.
CANAKMYEQYF
TGTGCCAACGCGAAGATGTACGAGCAGTACTTC
>TRBJ2-4|medium-sized|TRBV7-2|.
CASSSTGTAKNIQYF
TGTGCCAGCAGCTCCACAGGGACGGCCAAAAACATTCAGTACTTC
>TRBJ1-3|medium-sized|TRBV5-6|.
CASSLDTGYSGNTIYF
TGTGCCAGCAGCTTGGATACAGGGTACTCTGGAAACACCATATATTTT
>TRBJ2-7|.|TRBV28|.
CASSLAQVGQYF
TGTGCCAGCAGTTTAGCCCAGGTAGGGCAGTACTTC
>TRBJ1-5|.|TRBV18|TRBD1
CASSPRGQSNQPQHF
TGTGCCAGCTCACCCAGGGGGCAAAGCAATCAGCCCCAGCATTTT
>TRBJ1-2|.|TRBV5-5|.
CASSLAYGYTF
TGTGCCAGCAGCCTGGCTTATGGCTACACCTTC
>TRBJ2-1|.|TRBV28|TRBD2
CASRGPGVSGVKEQFF
TGTGCCAGCAGGGGCCCGGGTGTTAGCGGGGTCAAAGAGCAGTTCTTC
>TRBJ2-3|many|TRBV27|TRBD2
CASGGTSGRARADTQYF
TGTGCCAGCGGTGGGACTAGCGGGAGGGCCCGGGCAGATACGCAGTATTTT
>TRBJ2-5|few|TRBV5-1|TRBD1
CASSLHGQGGETQYF
TGCGCCAGCAGCCTCCATGGACAGGGGGGAGAGACCCAGTACTTC
>TRBJ2-1|many|TRBV6-4|TRBD2
CASSEESSGRQFF
TGTGCCAGCAGTGAGGAGTCTAGCGGGAGGCAGTTCTTC
>TRBJ2-3|many|TRBV27|.
CASSLFRTSTDTQYF
TGTGCCAGCAGTTTGTTCCGGACTAGCACAGATACGCAGTATTTT
>TRBJ2-2|.|TRBV2|TRBD2
CASRLTSGSRTGELFF
TGTGCCAGCCGGCTGACTAGCGGGAGCAGGACCGGGGAGCTGTTTTTT
>TRBJ2-5|.|TRBV9|TRBD1
CASSVGDRIQETQYF
TGTGCCAGCAGCGTAGGGGACAGGATCCAAGAGACCCAGTACTTC
>TRBJ2-7|many|TRBV7-2|.
CASSSRANYEQYF
TGTGCCAGCAGCTCCCGGGCTAACTACGAGCAGTACTTC
>TRBJ2-7|few|TRBV5-1|TRBD2
CASSLRASGGHEQYF
TGCGCCAGCAGCTTGCGGGCTAGCGGGGGCCACGAGCAGTACTTC
>TRBJ1-1|.|TRBV27|.
CASSLNGLLTEAFF
TGTGCCAGCAGTTTAAACGGCCTGCTCACTGAAGCTTTCTTT
>TRBJ2-5|many|TRBV5-4|.
CASSFSGSQETQYF
TGTGCCAGCAGCTTTTCAGGGAGTCAGGAGACCCAGTACTTC
>TRBJ2-1|.|TRBV7-3|TRBD1
CASSLGTGIYNEQFF
TGTGCCAGCAGCTTAGGGACAGGAATCTACAATGAGCAGTTCTTC
>TRBJ2-2|few|TRBV9|.
CASSVEGLGTGELFF
TGTGCCAGCAGCGTAGAGGGCTTAGGCACCGGGGAGCTGTTTTTT
>TRBJ1-6|.|TRBV6-2/TRBV6-3|.
CASTNYNSPLHF
TGTGCCAGCACGAACTATAATTCACCCCTCCACTTT
>TRBJ2-7|many|TRBV3-1|.
CASSQDQWEYEQYF
TGTGCCAGCAGCCAAGATCAGTGGGAGTACGAGCAGTACTTC
>TRBJ2-6|many|TRBV28|.
CASSRDLGGVLTF
TGTGCCAGCAGCCGGGACCTTGGGGGCGTCCTGACTTTC
>TRBJ2-2|many|TRBV20-1|.
CSVRTLRGGTGELFF
TGCAGTGTCCGAACCCTTAGGGGCGGCACCGGGGAGCTGTTTTTT
>TRBJ1-5|many|TRBV28|.
CASTMVGGSNQPQHF
TGTGCCAGCACCATGGTTGGGGGTAGCAATCAGCCCCAGCATTTT
>TRBJ1-2|many|TRBV29-1|.
CSVESTGHYGYTF
TGCAGCGTTGAGTCGACAGGACACTATGGCTACACCTTC
>TRBJ2-5|few|TRBV4-2|TRBD1
CASSQGTGFRETQYF
TGTGCCAGCAGCCAAGGGACAGGGTTCCGAGAGACCCAGTACTTC
>TRBJ1-5|many|TRBV12-3/TRBV12-4|.
CASSRMNQPQHF
TGTGCCAGCAGTAGGATGAATCAGCCCCAGCATTTT
>TRBJ2-1|many|TRBV9|TRBD2
CASSVGLAGKIKSYNEQFF
TGTGCCAGCAGCGTCGGGCTAGCGGGGAAAATTAAGTCCTACAATGAGCAGTTCTTC